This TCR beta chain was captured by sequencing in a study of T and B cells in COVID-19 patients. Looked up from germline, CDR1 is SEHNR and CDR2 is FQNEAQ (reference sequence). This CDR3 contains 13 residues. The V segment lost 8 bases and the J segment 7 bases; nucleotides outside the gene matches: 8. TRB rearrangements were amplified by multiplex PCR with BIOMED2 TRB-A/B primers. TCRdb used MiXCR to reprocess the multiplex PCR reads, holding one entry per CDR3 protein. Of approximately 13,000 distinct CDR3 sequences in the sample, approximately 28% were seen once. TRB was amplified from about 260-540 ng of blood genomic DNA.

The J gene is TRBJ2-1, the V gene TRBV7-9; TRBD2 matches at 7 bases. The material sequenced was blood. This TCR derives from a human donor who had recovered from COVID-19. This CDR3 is CASGLTGGNEQFF. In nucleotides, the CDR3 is TGTGCCAGCGGACTGACCGGGGGGAATGAGCAGTTCTTC.